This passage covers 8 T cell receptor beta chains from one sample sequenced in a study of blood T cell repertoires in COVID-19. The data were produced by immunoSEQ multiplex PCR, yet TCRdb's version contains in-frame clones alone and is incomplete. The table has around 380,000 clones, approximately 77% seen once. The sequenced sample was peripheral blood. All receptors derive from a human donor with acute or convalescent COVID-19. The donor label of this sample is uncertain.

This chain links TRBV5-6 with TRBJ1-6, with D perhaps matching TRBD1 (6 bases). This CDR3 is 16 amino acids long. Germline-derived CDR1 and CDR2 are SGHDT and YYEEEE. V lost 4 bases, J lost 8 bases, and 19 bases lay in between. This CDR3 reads CASSLRIQGTDSPLHF. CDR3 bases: TGTGCCAGCAGCCTTAGAATACAGGGCACGGATTCACCCCTCCACTTT.

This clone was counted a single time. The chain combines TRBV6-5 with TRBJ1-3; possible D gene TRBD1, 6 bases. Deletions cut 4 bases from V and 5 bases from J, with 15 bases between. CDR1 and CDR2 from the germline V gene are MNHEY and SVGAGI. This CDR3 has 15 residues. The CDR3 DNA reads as TGTGCCAGCAGTTCCGCCGGGACAACCCGAAACACCATATATTTT. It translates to CASSSAGTTRNTIYF.

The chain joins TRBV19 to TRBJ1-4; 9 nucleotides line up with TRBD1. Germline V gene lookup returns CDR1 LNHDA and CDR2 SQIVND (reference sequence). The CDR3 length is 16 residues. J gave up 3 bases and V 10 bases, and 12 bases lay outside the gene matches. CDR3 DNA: TGTGCCACCAGGATGGAACAGGGGGCCTCTAATGAAAAACTGTTTTTT. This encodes CATRMEQGASNEKLFF.

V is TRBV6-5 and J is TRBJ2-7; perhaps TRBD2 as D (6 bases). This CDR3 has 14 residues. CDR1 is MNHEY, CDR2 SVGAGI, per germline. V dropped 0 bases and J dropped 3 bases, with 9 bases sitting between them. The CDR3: CASSYSGGNYEQYF. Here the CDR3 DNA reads TGTGCCAGCAGTTACTCGGGGGGAAACTACGAGCAGTACTTC.

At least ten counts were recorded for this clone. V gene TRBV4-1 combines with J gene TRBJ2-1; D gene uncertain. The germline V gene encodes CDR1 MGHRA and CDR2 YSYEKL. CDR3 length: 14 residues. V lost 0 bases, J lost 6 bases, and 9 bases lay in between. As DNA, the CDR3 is TGCGCCAGCAGCCAAGATGTCCAGCGCAATGAGCAGTTCTTC. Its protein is CASSQDVQRNEQFF.

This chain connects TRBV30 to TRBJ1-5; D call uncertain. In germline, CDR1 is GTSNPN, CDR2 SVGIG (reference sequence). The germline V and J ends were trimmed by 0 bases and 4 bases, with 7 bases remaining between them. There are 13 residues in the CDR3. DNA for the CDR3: TGTGCCTGGAGTGTCGTAGCGAATCAGCCCCAGCATTTT. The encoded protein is CAWSVVANQPQHF.

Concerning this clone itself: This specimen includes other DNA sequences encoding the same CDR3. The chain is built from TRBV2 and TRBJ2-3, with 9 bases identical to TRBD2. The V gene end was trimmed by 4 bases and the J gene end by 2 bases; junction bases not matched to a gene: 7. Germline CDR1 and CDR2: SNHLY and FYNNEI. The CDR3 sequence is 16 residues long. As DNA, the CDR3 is TGTGCCAGCAGTGGTCGCGGGAGGGGGGCCACAGATACGCAGTATTTT. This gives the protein CASSGRGRGATDTQYF.

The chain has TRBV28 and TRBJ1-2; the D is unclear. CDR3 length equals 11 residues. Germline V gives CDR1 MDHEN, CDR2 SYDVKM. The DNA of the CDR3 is TGTGCTTCTAAGCCCAGGTGGGGCTACACCTTC. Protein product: CASKPRWGYTF.